This is a list of T cell receptor beta chains from one sample in a study of blood T cell repertoires in COVID-19. Profiled with immunoSEQ multiplex PCR; TCRdb holds only in-frame clones, not every one. This sample has about 48,000 clones; approximately 85% occur once, and the top ten carry 15% to 18%. The sample taken for sequencing was peripheral blood. All receptors derive from a human donor in a cohort sampled during active COVID-19. The donor label of this sample is uncertain. Each CDR3 is given with its conserved first and last residue. D genes are given only for firm matches. The size field is filled for only some rows; it gives once, few, many or a size class.

abundance: NA; j_gene: TRBJ2-5; d_gene: TRBD2; v_gene: TRBV3-1/TRBV3-2; CDR3nt: TGTGCCAGCAGCCAAAACCCGGGACTAGCATCGGAGACCCAGTACTTC; CDR3aa: CASSQNPGLASETQYF
abundance: NA; j_gene: TRBJ1-2; d_gene: NA; v_gene: TRBV12-3/TRBV12-4; CDR3nt: TGTGCCAGCAGCCAGACAGCTAACTATGGCTACACCTTC; CDR3aa: CASSQTANYGYTF
abundance: NA; j_gene: TRBJ1-5; d_gene: NA; v_gene: TRBV6-6; CDR3nt: TGTGCCAGCCAGGCAGGGCAAAGCAATCAGCCCCAGCATTTT; CDR3aa: CASQAGQSNQPQHF
abundance: NA; j_gene: TRBJ1-3; d_gene: NA; v_gene: TRBV7-2; CDR3nt: TGTGCCAGCAGTTCAGGAAACACCATATATTTT; CDR3aa: CASSSGNTIYF
abundance: few; j_gene: TRBJ1-5; d_gene: TRBD1; v_gene: TRBV10-3; CDR3nt: TGTGCCAATAGCGTCCGACAGGGGGCGTTTCACGGTGGCAATCAGCCCCAGCATTTT; CDR3aa: CANSVRQGAFHGGNQPQHF
abundance: NA; j_gene: TRBJ1-2; d_gene: NA; v_gene: TRBV6-5; CDR3nt: TGTGCCAGCACCAAAGGAACAGATGGCTACACCTTC; CDR3aa: CASTKGTDGYTF
abundance: NA; j_gene: TRBJ1-5; d_gene: TRBD1; v_gene: TRBV25-1; CDR3nt: TGTGCCAGCAGTGGAGGGACAGCCCCGTATAGCAATCAGCCCCAGCATTTT; CDR3aa: CASSGGTAPYSNQPQHF
abundance: few; j_gene: TRBJ1-2; d_gene: TRBD1; v_gene: TRBV5-5; CDR3nt: TGTGCCAGCAGCTTGCGGGGGGACAGGGGAGGCTATGGCTACACCTTC; CDR3aa: CASSLRGDRGGYGYTF
abundance: NA; j_gene: TRBJ2-7; d_gene: TRBD1; v_gene: TRBV5-4; CDR3nt: TGTGCCAGCAGCTCGACCGGGACAGATGTGGTAGAGCAGTACTTC; CDR3aa: CASSSTGTDVVEQYF
abundance: NA; j_gene: TRBJ1-1; d_gene: TRBD1; v_gene: TRBV5-4; CDR3nt: TGTGCCAGCAGCTACTCGACAGGGATGAACACTGAAGCTTTCTTT; CDR3aa: CASSYSTGMNTEAFF
abundance: NA; j_gene: TRBJ2-7; d_gene: NA; v_gene: TRBV3-1/TRBV3-2; CDR3nt: TGTGCCAGCAGCCAAGGGTTGGGGGCAAGGTACGAGCAGTACTTC; CDR3aa: CASSQGLGARYEQYF
abundance: NA; j_gene: TRBJ1-1; d_gene: TRBD1; v_gene: TRBV18; CDR3nt: TGTGCCAGTTCGCCGGGACAGAGTAACACTGAAGCTTTCTTT; CDR3aa: CASSPGQSNTEAFF
abundance: once; j_gene: TRBJ2-7; d_gene: NA; v_gene: TRBV5-1; CDR3nt: TGCGCCAGGAGCTATAACAGGGTTGAGGAGCAGTACTTC; CDR3aa: CARSYNRVEEQYF
abundance: few; j_gene: TRBJ2-5; d_gene: NA; v_gene: TRBV14; CDR3nt: TGTGCCAGCAGCCAAAGACTCGGTGGGGAGACCCAGTACTTC; CDR3aa: CASSQRLGGETQYF
abundance: NA; j_gene: TRBJ1-5; d_gene: TRBD1; v_gene: TRBV6-1; CDR3nt: TGTGCCAGCAGTGAAGCGGGACAGGGACAGCCCCAGCATTTT; CDR3aa: CASSEAGQGQPQHF
abundance: NA; j_gene: TRBJ1-3; d_gene: NA; v_gene: TRBV10-2; CDR3nt: TGCGCCAGCAGCCCCCAGGCGGGCCCTGGAAACACCATATATTTT; CDR3aa: CASSPQAGPGNTIYF
abundance: NA; j_gene: TRBJ2-1; d_gene: NA; v_gene: TRBV28; CDR3nt: TGTGCCAGCAGTTTAAATATAGCCCGTAGATCCTACAATGAGCAGTTCTTC; CDR3aa: CASSLNIARRSYNEQFF
abundance: once; j_gene: TRBJ1-1; d_gene: TRBD1; v_gene: TRBV6-2/TRBV6-3; CDR3nt: TGTGCCAGCAGTTACTCAACAGGGGGGGCTTTCTTT; CDR3aa: CASSYSTGGAFF
abundance: once; j_gene: TRBJ2-5; d_gene: TRBD1; v_gene: TRBV19; CDR3nt: TGTGCCAGTAGTATATCGGACAGGGGACAAGAGACCCAGTACTTC; CDR3aa: CASSISDRGQETQYF
abundance: NA; j_gene: TRBJ2-7; d_gene: NA; v_gene: TRBV29-1; CDR3nt: TGCAGCGTTGAGAATCGTAACCGGGGGTCCTCCTACGAGCAGTACTTC; CDR3aa: CSVENRNRGSSYEQYF
abundance: NA; j_gene: TRBJ1-5; d_gene: NA; v_gene: TRBV4-1; CDR3nt: TGCGCCAGCAGCCAAGTCCGCGCTCCAAATCAGCCCCAGCATTTT; CDR3aa: CASSQVRAPNQPQHF
abundance: NA; j_gene: TRBJ1-6; d_gene: NA; v_gene: TRBV5-3; CDR3nt: TGTGCCAGAAGCTTCCCAGGGGAAAAAGAATCACCCCTCCACTTT; CDR3aa: CARSFPGEKESPLHF
abundance: NA; j_gene: TRBJ2-5; d_gene: TRBD2; v_gene: TRBV5-4; CDR3nt: TGTGCCAGCAGAGAAGCGGGAGGAGTTGAGACCCAGTACTTC; CDR3aa: CASREAGGVETQYF
abundance: NA; j_gene: TRBJ1-6; d_gene: TRBD1; v_gene: TRBV27; CDR3nt: TGTGCCAGCAGTTTATCTGTCCAGGGGGTTACGACCTATAATTCACCCCTCCACTTT; CDR3aa: CASSLSVQGVTTYNSPLHF
abundance: NA; j_gene: TRBJ2-2; d_gene: TRBD1; v_gene: TRBV2; CDR3nt: TGTGCCAGCAGCACAGGGGTGGGCACCGGGGAGCTGTTTTTT; CDR3aa: CASSTGVGTGELFF
abundance: once; j_gene: TRBJ2-2; d_gene: TRBD1; v_gene: TRBV19; CDR3nt: TGTGCCAGTAGTGCGACAGGGGGCCTAAACACCGGGGAGCTGTTTTTT; CDR3aa: CASSATGGLNTGELFF
abundance: NA; j_gene: TRBJ1-5; d_gene: NA; v_gene: TRBV11-2; CDR3nt: TGTGCCAGCAGCTTAGACAGCGGTAATCAGCCCCAGCATTTT; CDR3aa: CASSLDSGNQPQHF
abundance: NA; j_gene: TRBJ2-5; d_gene: NA; v_gene: TRBV9; CDR3nt: TGTGCCAGCAGCGTAGCAATTGGCGAGACCCAGTACTTC; CDR3aa: CASSVAIGETQYF
abundance: NA; j_gene: TRBJ1-2; d_gene: NA; v_gene: TRBV5-1; CDR3nt: TGCGCCAGCAGCTTACCGGGGGGCGGTGGCTACACCTTC; CDR3aa: CASSLPGGGGYTF